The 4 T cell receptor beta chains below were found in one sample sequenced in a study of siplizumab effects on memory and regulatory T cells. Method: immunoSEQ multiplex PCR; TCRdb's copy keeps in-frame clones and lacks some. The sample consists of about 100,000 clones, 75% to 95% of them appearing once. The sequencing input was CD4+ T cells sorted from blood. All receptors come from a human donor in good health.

CDR3 protein: CASSLADTGELFF. DNA of the CDR3: TGTGCCAGCAGCTTAGCGGACACCGGGGAGCTGTTTTTT. The chain carries TRBV7-7 and TRBJ2-2; D is ambiguous. Between the trimmed V and J ends, which lost 0 bases and 3 bases, there was a span of 2 bases. This CDR3 comprises 13 residues. Germline loops: CDR1 SSHAT, CDR2 FNYEAQ (reference sequence).

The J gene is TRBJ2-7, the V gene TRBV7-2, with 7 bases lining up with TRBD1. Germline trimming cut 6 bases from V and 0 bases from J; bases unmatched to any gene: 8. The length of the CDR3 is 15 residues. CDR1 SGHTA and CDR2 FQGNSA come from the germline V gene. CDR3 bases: TGTGCCAGCAGGCTGCCGGGACAGAGCTCCTACGAGCAGTACTTC. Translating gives CASRLPGQSSYEQYF.

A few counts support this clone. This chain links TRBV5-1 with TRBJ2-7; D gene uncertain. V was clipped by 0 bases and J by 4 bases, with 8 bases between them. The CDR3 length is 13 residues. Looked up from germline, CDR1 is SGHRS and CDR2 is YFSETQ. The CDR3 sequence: CASSLVPDYEQYF. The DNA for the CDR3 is TGCGCCAGCAGCTTGGTCCCCGATTACGAGCAGTACTTC.

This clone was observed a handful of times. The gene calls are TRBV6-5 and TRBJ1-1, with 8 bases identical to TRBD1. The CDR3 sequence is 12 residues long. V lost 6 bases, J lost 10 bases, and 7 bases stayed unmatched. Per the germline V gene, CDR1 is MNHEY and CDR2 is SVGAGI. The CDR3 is CASRRTGSGAFF. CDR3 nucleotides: TGTGCCAGCAGACGGACAGGGTCGGGAGCTTTCTTT.